This TCR beta chain is from a study of identical twins (TCRdb year 2016). Regarding the complete study: To test whether fetal clonotypes persist, this study deep-sequenced TCR alpha and beta repertoires from monozygotic twins, from unrelated adults of various ages, and from cord blood. To rule out contamination, replicate twin experiments were performed at different times with different library preparation protocols. What the authors observed across the whole study: Fewer insertions were carried by abundant cord blood beta clonotypes; a weaker similar trend was observed in young adult naive repertoires, while no such trend was observed in memory repertoires. Out-of-frame TCR alpha sequences shared between twins showed an excess of low generation-probability sequences compared with coincidental sharing between unrelated individuals. In monozygotic twins, out-of-frame TCR alpha sharing was systematically underestimated by recombination models, although the models agreed with sharing between unrelated individuals. Zero-insertion analyses could be partly confounded by invariant T cells such as MAIT and iNKT, although diverse VJ usage argued against such confounding for most clonotypes. Conclusions relied on cross-sectional statistical analysis, since the same donors could not be followed over many years. In beta out-of-frame sequences, excess twin sharing was weaker, because having fewer shared sequences lowered the signal-to-noise ratio.

Via the germline V gene (reference sequence), CDR1 is SGHKS and CDR2 YYEKEE. There are 16 amino acids in the CDR3, from cysteine to phenylalanine inclusive. Solely the CDR3 DNA is kept, with 48 bases framed from the first base. V is clipped by 2 bases and J by 0 bases, and the sequence between their germline boundaries is 12 bases long. Library method: 5' RACE. Instrument used: Illumina HiSeq 2000. Template switching added a universal primer binding site, and the final cDNA carried a unique molecular identifier that allowed TCR cDNA molecules to be counted accurately. Specific primers in the conserved constant-segment region were used to synthesize first-strand cDNA for TCR alpha and beta chains. To control for contamination, every cDNA library was double barcoded, receiving both a SMART-Mk sample barcode and Illumina barcodes. TruSeq adapter sequences and Illumina sample barcodes were added in two successive PCR steps. The Illumina HiSeq platform was used with custom primers to sequence TCR alpha and beta cDNA libraries. Per the original workflow: MiGEC processed the raw reads to extract unique molecular identifiers, while MiXCR was used to determine the CDR3 positions. Recombination models were inferred per individual with the repgenHMM and IGoR tools using an EM algorithm. Shared clonotypes were analyzed with the tcR package in R, and sharing was normalized by the product of cloneset sizes. To study raw recombination free of thymic and clonal selection effects, out-of-frame nonproductive sequences were analyzed. TCRdb reprocessing: public reads trimmed at Q25 with fastp, clones called with MiXCR, in-frame beta chains kept. A single entry per CDR3 protein holds the most common genes and DNA from its merged rows. The V and J calls reflect TCRdb's pipeline rather than the authors' work. The table for this sample lists some 460,000 distinct CDR3 sequences; 14% of them were counted only once. The ten biggest clones cover 0.4% to 0.55% of the sample.

Every donor was a healthy Caucasian. The twin cohort comprised three pairs of female monozygotic twins, all aged roughly 18 to 29 years. CD4+ and CD8+ T cell populations were isolated with positive isolation kits from Invitrogen. This clonotype was observed a few times. Its antigen is not yet known. No much larger clone exists at a distance of one base, and base qualities are not known. These data also formed part of another study, on yellow fever vaccine responses in identical twins. According to the second study: According to the authors, in identical twins the way T cells responded to vaccination appeared partly convergent and partly personalized. The study precisely tracked vaccine-responding T cell clones in identical twins.

Source material: CD4+ T cells sorted from blood. The chain links TRBV5-5 with TRBJ2-1; the D element might be TRBD1 or TRBD2, as each aligns at 5 bases. The receptor's source is a woman under 30 in good health. The DNA sequence is given as TGTGCCAGCAGCTTAGGGGCCACTAGCTCCTACAATGAGCAGTTCTTC. Its translation reads: CASSLGATSSYNEQFF.